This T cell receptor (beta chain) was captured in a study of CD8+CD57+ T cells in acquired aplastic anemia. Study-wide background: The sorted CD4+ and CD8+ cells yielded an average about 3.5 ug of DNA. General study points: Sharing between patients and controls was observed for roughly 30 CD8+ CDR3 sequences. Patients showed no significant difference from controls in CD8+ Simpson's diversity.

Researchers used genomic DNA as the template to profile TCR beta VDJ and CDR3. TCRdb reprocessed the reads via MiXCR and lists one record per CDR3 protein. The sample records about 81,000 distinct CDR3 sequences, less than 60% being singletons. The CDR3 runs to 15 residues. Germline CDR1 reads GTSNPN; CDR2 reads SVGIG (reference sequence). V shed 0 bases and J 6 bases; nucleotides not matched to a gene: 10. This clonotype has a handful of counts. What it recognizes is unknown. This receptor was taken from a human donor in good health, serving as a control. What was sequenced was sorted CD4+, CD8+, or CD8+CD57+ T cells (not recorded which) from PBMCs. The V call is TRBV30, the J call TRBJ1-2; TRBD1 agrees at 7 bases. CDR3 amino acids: CAWSVSFDRVDGYTF. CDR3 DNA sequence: TGTGCCTGGAGTGTATCTTTCGACAGGGTCGATGGCTACACCTTC. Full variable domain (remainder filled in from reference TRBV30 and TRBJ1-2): SQTIHQWPATLVQPVGSPLSLECTVEGTSNPNLYWYRQAAGRGLQLLFYSVGIGQISSEVPQNLSASRPQDRQFILSSKKLLLSDSGFYLCAWSVSFDRVDGYTFGSGTRLTVV.